A single sample is the source of the 28 T cell receptor beta chains below, sequenced in a study of CXCR3-negative and CXCR3-positive naive CD8 T cells. The authors prepared UMI-labeled TRB cDNA libraries by 5' RACE. TCRdb reprocessed the 5' RACE reads, with one entry per CDR3 protein and no DNA. The sample data list about 53,000 distinct CDR3 sequences. These receptors are not linked to any known antigen. Findings and limits, study-wide: TRB CDR3s were more hydrophobic in CXCR3-positive than in CXCR3-negative naive cells.

Sequenced: naive CXCR3+ CD8+ T cells from blood. Subset of the sample: CD45RO-CCR7+CD27+CD95- naive CD8+ T cells expressing CXCR3 (TNR3+). The receptors were gathered from a human donor in good health. Some clones in this sample may be carry-over from other donors' samples.

The chain couples TRBV7-9 to TRBJ2-7; the TRBD1 assignment by TCRdb is unverifiable without DNA. CDR1 and CDR2 (germline): SEHNR, FQNEAQ (reference sequence). The length of the CDR3 is 15 residues. This CDR3 reads CASSSTGTGVYEQYF.

This chain links TRBV29-1 with TRBJ2-7; there is no DNA to check the TCRdb D call of TRBD1. The CDR3 loop spans 13 amino acids. Looked up from germline, CDR1 is SQVTM and CDR2 is ANQGSEA. The CDR3 loop is CSVDLGPSYEQYF.

This chain connects TRBV7-2 to TRBJ2-7. The CDR3 totals 12 residues. The germline gives CDR1 SGHTA, CDR2 FQGNSA. The CDR3 here is CASSFPSYEQYF. Together with reference TRBV7-2 and TRBJ2-7, the CDR3 gives the full variable domain: GAGVSQSPSNKVTEKGKDVELRCDPISGHTALYWYRQSLGQGLEFLIYFQGNSAPDKSGLPSDRFSAERTGGSVSTLTIQRTQQEDSAVYLCASSFPSYEQYFGPGTRLTVT.

The V gene is TRBV5-6, the J gene TRBJ2-7; without DNA, the TCRdb call of TRBD1 cannot be checked. Germline-derived CDR1 and CDR2 are SGHDT and YYEEEE. The CDR3 totals 12 residues. The CDR3 sequence is CASSWGTAEQYF.

The chain links TRBV12-3 or TRBV12-4 to TRBJ2-7. This CDR3 spans 12 amino acids. The CDR3 here is CASSLDHYEQYF.

The chain's CDR3 is CASSSYNEQFF. The chain joins TRBV28 to TRBJ2-1. Looked up from germline, CDR1 is MDHEN and CDR2 is SYDVKM. The CDR3 runs 11 residues. The complete variable domain, with remaining parts taken from reference TRBV28 and TRBJ2-1, reads DVKVTQSSRYLVKRTGEKVFLECVQDMDHENMFWYRQDPGLGLRLIYFSYDVKMKEKGDIPEGYSVSREKKERFSLILESASTNQTSMYLCASSSYNEQFFGPGTRLTVL.

This chain joins TRBV28 and TRBJ2-7; checking the TCRdb D call of TRBD1 is not possible without DNA. The CDR3 is made up of 12 amino acids. Germline loops: CDR1 MDHEN, CDR2 SYDVKM. CDR3 in amino acids: CASSGQFYEQYF.

This sequence joins TRBV7-6 and TRBJ2-1; the D call of TRBD1 rests on TCRdb alone, since no DNA is present to check it. Germline values: CDR1 SGHVS, CDR2 FNYEAQ. The CDR3 covers 17 residues. The CDR3 spells CASSLIPGTGVYNEQLF. The entire variable domain, with the rest obtained from reference TRBV7-6 and TRBJ2-1, is as follows: GAGVSQSPRYKVTKRGQDVALRCDPISGHVSLYWYRQALGQGPEFLTYFNYEAQQDKSGLPNDRFSAERPEGSISTLTIQRTEQRDSAMYRCASSLIPGTGVYNEQLFGPGTRLTVL.

This chain uses TRBV7-3 with TRBJ2-1; TCRdb proposes TRBD2, but this gene call is untestable without DNA. The CDR3 is made up of 13 amino acids. CDR1 and CDR2 from the germline V gene are SGHTA and FQGTGA. CDR3 in amino acids: CASSPGLGGEQFF. Variable domain in full (rest from reference TRBV7-3 and TRBJ2-1): GAGVSQTPSNKVTEKGKYVELRCDPISGHTALYWYRQSLGQGPEFLIYFQGTGAADDSGLPNDRFFAVRPEGSVSTLKIQRTERGDSAVYLCASSPGLGGEQFFGPGTRLTVL.

J is TRBJ2-5 and V is TRBV6-5; TCRdb selects TRBD1, and the lack of DNA leaves this call unchecked. Per the germline V gene, CDR1 is MNHEY and CDR2 is SVGAGI. This CDR3 has 16 amino acids. CDR3 sequence reads: CASSFRPPEKGETQYF.

The chain couples TRBV6-4 to TRBJ2-3. Germline V CDR1 and CDR2: MRHNA, SNTAGT. CDR3 length: 13 amino acids. CDR3 amino acids: CASSDSDTDTQYF.

The CDR3 reads CASSLTGQVKNTGELFF. The rearrangement joins TRBV7-2 to TRBJ2-2; TCRdb's D call of TRBD1 is untestable without DNA. This CDR3 is 17 amino acids long. Germline V gives CDR1 SGHTA, CDR2 FQGNSA.

The chain recombines TRBV29-1 with TRBJ1-3. Germline V gene sequence: CDR1 SQVTM, CDR2 ANQGSEA. The CDR3 totals 14 residues. This chain's CDR3 is CSVEEAHSGNTIYF.

The V and J genes are TRBV19 and TRBJ2-1; there is no DNA to check the TCRdb D call of TRBD2. The germline V gene has CDR1 LNHDA and CDR2 SQIVND (reference sequence). The CDR3 spans 15 residues. The CDR3 loop is CASILSAGGRNEQFF.

V and J are TRBV20-1 and TRBJ2-7. CDR3 length equals 13 residues. From germline, CDR1 is DFQATT and CDR2 SNEGSKA (reference sequence). The chain's CDR3 is CSARDRSDYEQYF.

This chain connects TRBV29-1 to TRBJ2-1; TCRdb gives TRBD2 as the D gene, but with no DNA this cannot be confirmed. The CDR3 is 14 residues long. Germline V lookup: CDR1 SQVTM, CDR2 ANQGSEA. The CDR3 sequence: CSVEPSSSYNEQFF.

The J gene is TRBJ2-4, the V gene TRBV12-3 or TRBV12-4; TCRdb lists TRBD2, though no DNA is available to test this call. The CDR3 is 19 residues long. CDR3 residues: CASSPGLAGGPGAKNIQYF.

The CDR3 reads CASSPPTGPYEQYF. The rearrangement joins TRBV3-1 to TRBJ2-7. Germline V lookup: CDR1 LGHDT, CDR2 YNNKEL (reference sequence). The length of the CDR3 is 14 residues.

This chain links TRBV29-1 with TRBJ2-7; TCRdb gives TRBD1 as the D gene, but with no DNA this cannot be confirmed. The CDR3 extends over 15 amino acids. Germline CDR1 and CDR2: SQVTM and ANQGSEA. CDR3 protein: CSVEEAGGHSYEQYF.

The V gene is TRBV12-3 or TRBV12-4, the J gene TRBJ1-5. The CDR3 extends over 12 amino acids. CDR3 in amino acids: CASKNSNQPQHF.

The chain is built from TRBV27 and TRBJ2-7; TCRdb selects TRBD1, and the lack of DNA leaves this call unchecked. The CDR3 is 14 residues long. Germline V gene sequence: CDR1 MNHEY, CDR2 SMNVEV (reference sequence). This chain's CDR3 is CASTQTGSSYEQYF.

The chain employs TRBV5-6 and TRBJ2-2; TCRdb gives TRBD2 as the D gene, but with no DNA this cannot be confirmed. The CDR3 spans 16 residues. CDR1 is SGHDT and CDR2 is YYEEEE in the germline V gene. This chain's CDR3 is CASSQQTSGGTGELFF.

This chain uses TRBV6-5 with TRBJ2-2; TCRdb returns TRBD1, unconfirmable since there is no DNA. Germline CDR1 is MNHEY and CDR2 is SVGAGI. CDR3 length equals 14 residues. The chain's CDR3 is CASSPGPATGELFF.

This rearrangement joins TRBV6-5 to TRBJ1-6; as DNA is missing, the TRBD1 call by TCRdb cannot be tested. The CDR3 runs to 14 residues. Germline-derived CDR1 and CDR2 are MNHEY and SVGAGI. CDR3 loop: CASSYGGGNSPLHF.

The chain couples TRBV6-5 to TRBJ1-2; TCRdb proposes TRBD1, but this gene call is untestable without DNA. This CDR3 has 14 amino acids. The V gene's germline CDR1 is MNHEY and CDR2 SVGAGI. CDR3 residues: CASSYSTGHYGYTF.

The CDR3 loop is CSVEDPRDPTGTSRADTQYF. V and J are TRBV29-1 and TRBJ2-3; checking the TCRdb D call of TRBD2 is not possible without DNA. Germline V gene lookup returns CDR1 SQVTM and CDR2 ANQGSEA. The CDR3 has 20 amino acids.

The rearrangement uses TRBV20-1 and TRBJ2-1; TCRdb's D call of TRBD2 is untestable without DNA. Germline V gene sequence: CDR1 DFQATT, CDR2 SNEGSKA (reference sequence). The CDR3 has 15 residues. The CDR3: CSASPGLAGYNEQFF.

This sequence joins TRBV7-3 and TRBJ1-6; TCRdb lists TRBD1, though no DNA is available to test this call. Germline values: CDR1 SGHTA, CDR2 FQGTGA. This CDR3 is 18 amino acids long. CDR3 protein: CASSLFAGPSSYNSPLHF.